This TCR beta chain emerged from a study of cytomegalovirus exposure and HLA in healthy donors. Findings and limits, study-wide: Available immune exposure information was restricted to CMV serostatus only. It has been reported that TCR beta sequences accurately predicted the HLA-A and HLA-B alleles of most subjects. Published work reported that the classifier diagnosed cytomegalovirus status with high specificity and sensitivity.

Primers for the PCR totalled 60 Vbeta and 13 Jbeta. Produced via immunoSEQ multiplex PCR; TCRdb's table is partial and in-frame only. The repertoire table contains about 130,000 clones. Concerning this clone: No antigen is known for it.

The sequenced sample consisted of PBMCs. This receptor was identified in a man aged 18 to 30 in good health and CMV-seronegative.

The CDR3 DNA follows: TGTGCCAGCAGAGGATCAGGGGGTTACACTGAAGCTTTCTTT. Protein product: CASRGSGGYTEAFF. The chain has TRBV28 and TRBJ1-1, with 7 nucleotides matching TRBD1. Trimming removed 6 bases from V and 3 bases from J; junction bases left unmatched: 7. Germline values: CDR1 MDHEN, CDR2 SYDVKM. CDR3 length equals 14 residues. Filled out from reference TRBV28 and TRBJ1-1, the complete variable domain reads DVKVTQSSRYLVKRTGEKVFLECVQDMDHENMFWYRQDPGLGLRLIYFSYDVKMKEKGDIPEGYSVSREKKERFSLILESASTNQTSMYLCASRGSGGYTEAFFGQGTRLTVV.